This T cell receptor beta chain was identified in a study of T-cell memory formation after mild COVID-19. Study context: TCR clusters largely stayed donor specific.

Study observations and caveats: Clonal second-wave expansions that peaked on day 37 had unconfirmed SARS-CoV-2 specificity. Contracting clones from day 15 to 85 had balanced CD4/CD8; later expanders favoured CD4+.

This clonotype appeared a few times. What it binds is not known. A single record per CDR3 protein comes from TCRdb applying MiXCR to the 5' RACE reads. The sample includes approximately 500,000 distinct CDR3 sequences, approximately 25% seen only once; the top ten take around 13%. V lost 5 bases and J 2 bases, leaving 17 bases between the germline ends. The CDR3 spans 16 residues. This clonotype was obtained from an adult woman who had mild COVID-19 (a few samples of this study predate the infection). Cell type and time point are not known. The material sequenced was PBMCs or a T cell subset sorted from them (not recorded which). The rearrangement joins TRBV12-3 or TRBV12-4 to TRBJ2-3; D is ambiguous. CDR3 protein: CASSLTSRLLTDTQYF. As DNA, the CDR3 is TGTGCCAGCAGTCTTACCAGCCGGCTACTCACAGATACGCAGTATTTT.